These 23 T cell receptor beta chains were sequenced from one sample in a study of STAT5B mutations in CD4+ large granular lymphocyte leukemia. Sequencing was performed with immunoSEQ multiplex PCR; in TCRdb, only in-frame clones are kept and a portion is missing. This sample has nearly 35,000 clones, with about 85% found just once. Sequencing was carried out using CD4+ T cells from blood buffy coats. The receptors come from a human donor in good health.

The chain has TRBV5-6 and TRBJ1-1; 7 nucleotides agree with TRBD1. The CDR3 contains 15 residues. V trimming: 0 bases; J trimming: 5 bases; junction bases outside the gene matches: 7. The germline V gene has CDR1 SGHDT and CDR2 YYEEEE. The CDR3: CASSLGDRERTEAFF. The CDR3 nucleotides read TGTGCCAGCAGCTTGGGGGACAGAGAACGGACTGAAGCTTTCTTT.

The CDR3 bases are TGTGCCAGCCGCGGGAGGGCGATGGGGGAAAAACTGTTTTTT. Residues: CASRGRAMGEKLFF. The genes are TRBV6-5 and TRBJ1-4; D call uncertain. V was shortened by 8 bases and J by 8 bases, with 18 bases between the two germline ends. The CDR3 length is 14 residues. Per germline, CDR1 MNHEY and CDR2 SVGAGI.

J is TRBJ2-5 and V is TRBV9; D possibly corresponds to TRBD2 (5 bases). Germline V CDR1 and CDR2: SGDLS, YYNGEE. V lost 4 bases and J lost 5, with 9 bases in between. The CDR3 has 12 amino acids. This chain's CDR3 is CASSSGGETQYF. CDR3 sequence (DNA): TGTGCCAGCAGCTCGGGCGGGGAGACCCAGTACTTC.

The V call is TRBV5-1, the J call TRBJ2-1; TRBD1 aligns across 9 bases. With 5 bases clipped from V and 7 bases from J, the junction kept 7 bases outside the gene matches. The CDR3 spans 14 residues. Germline V gene sequence: CDR1 SGHRS, CDR2 YFSETQ. The CDR3 sequence is CASREQGADNEQFF. The DNA for the CDR3 is TGCGCCAGCAGAGAACAGGGGGCGGATAATGAGCAGTTCTTC.

The genes are TRBV28 and TRBJ2-7, with D unresolved. Trimming removed 2 bases from V and 2 bases from J, with 7 bases in between. There are 13 residues in the CDR3. Germline CDR1 MDHEN, CDR2 SYDVKM. The CDR3 reads CASSLRPTYEQYF. In DNA, the CDR3 is TGTGCCAGCAGTTTACGGCCTACCTACGAGCAGTACTTC.

The chain employs TRBV14 and TRBJ2-5, with D maybe TRBD2 (5 bases). Germline V lookup: CDR1 SGHDN, CDR2 FVKESK. Between the trimmed V and J ends, which lost 4 bases and 4 bases, there was a span of 13 bases. This CDR3 spans 14 amino acids. CDR3 loop: CASSPRRGRETQYF. The CDR3 nucleotides are TGTGCCAGCAGCCCCCGGAGAGGGCGAGAGACCCAGTACTTC.

This chain connects TRBV18 to TRBJ1-5; D is unresolved. Germline CDR1 KGHSH, CDR2 LQKENI. Trimming pared 5 bases from V and 5 bases from J, leaving 10 bases between. The CDR3 covers 13 residues. DNA of the CDR3: TGTGCCAGCTCATCCGGACCTTATCAGCCCCAGCATTTT. Protein product: CASSSGPYQPQHF.

CDR3 region: CASRMGVQPQHF. The CDR3, as DNA: TGTGCCAGCAGAATGGGGGTTCAGCCCCAGCATTTT. The chain recombines TRBV6-1 with TRBJ1-5; D is possibly TRBD1 (5 bases). The germline gives CDR1 MNHNS, CDR2 SASEGT. CDR3 length: 12 amino acids. V was shortened by 6 bases and J by 6 bases, with 9 bases between the two germline ends.

This chain links TRBV29-1 with TRBJ2-1; 12 nucleotides agree with TRBD2. Germline assignment: CDR1 SQVTM and CDR2 ANQGSEA. The junction had 2 bases not matched to a gene; V was cut back by 7 bases and J by 7 bases. The length of the CDR3 is 12 residues. The CDR3 DNA reads TGCAGCGGGACTAGCGGGACGAATGAGCAGTTCTTC. Encoded protein: CSGTSGTNEQFF.

The chain has TRBV19 and TRBJ2-7; tentative D call: TRBD1 (6 bases). The CDR3 covers 15 residues. Germline V gives CDR1 LNHDA, CDR2 SQIVND (reference sequence). The V end was cut by 3 bases, the J end by 2 bases, with 14 bases between. CDR3 region: CASSMTRGRAYEQYF. Here the CDR3 DNA reads TGTGCCAGTAGTATGACCAGGGGAAGGGCCTACGAGCAGTACTTC.

The V gene is TRBV7-6, the J gene TRBJ2-7; possibly TRBD2 for D (6 bases). Looked up from germline, CDR1 is SGHVS and CDR2 is FNYEAQ. The CDR3 has 15 residues. Between the trimmed V and J ends, which lost 5 bases and 0 bases, there was a span of 14 bases. CDR3 bases: TGTGCCAGCAGCACCGGGACTCACAGCTCCTACGAGCAGTACTTC. As protein: CASSTGTHSSYEQYF.

V and J are TRBV29-1 and TRBJ1-3, with unresolved D. Per germline, CDR1 SQVTM and CDR2 ANQGSEA. The CDR3 totals 14 residues. V lost 4 bases and J lost 3, with 13 bases in between. CDR3 in amino acids: CSVVVQENGNTIYF. CDR3 nucleotides: TGCAGCGTTGTCGTCCAGGAGAATGGAAACACCATATATTTT.

This clone has only one observation. The chain couples TRBV5-5 to TRBJ1-2; TRBD1 agrees at 9 bases. CDR1 and CDR2 (germline): SGHKS, YYEKEE (reference sequence). The CDR3 consists of 13 residues. The V segment lost 4 bases and the J segment 8 bases; nucleotides outside the gene matches: 6. The CDR3 spells CASSVDRGRGYTF. CDR3 DNA sequence: TGTGCCAGCAGCGTAGACAGGGGGAGAGGCTACACCTTC.

This clone has a handful of counts. The chain uses TRBV5-5 and TRBJ1-2, with 7 bases fitting TRBD1. The V gene's germline CDR1 is SGHKS and CDR2 YYEKEE (reference sequence). Germline trimming cut 2 bases from V and 6 bases from J; bases unmatched to any gene: 10. CDR3 size: 15 residues. CDR3 sequence: CASSFLTTGRDGYTF. DNA of the CDR3: TGTGCCAGCAGCTTCCTTACGACAGGGCGAGATGGCTACACCTTC.

This chain connects TRBV2 to TRBJ2-1, with D perhaps TRBD2 (6 bases). Germline CDR1 is SNHLY and CDR2 is FYNNEI. The CDR3 sequence is 15 residues long. The ends were cut back, 5 bases at V and 4 bases at J, with 15 bases in the middle. CDR3 DNA sequence: TGTGCCAGCAGTCCGGGACTCGCCGGGTACAATGAGCAGTTCTTC. It specifies CASSPGLAGYNEQFF. Drawing the rest from reference TRBV2 and TRBJ2-1, the complete variable domain is EPEVTQTPSHQVTQMGQEVILRCVPISNHLYFYWYRQILGQKVEFLVSFYNNEISEKSEIFDDQFSVERPDGSNFTLKIRSTKLEDSAMYFCASSPGLAGYNEQFFGPGTRLTVL.

This chain connects TRBV7-6 to TRBJ2-1, with 7 nucleotides matching TRBD2. Trimming took 5 bases from V and 7 from J; bases not matched to a gene: 8. Looked up from germline, CDR1 is SGHVS and CDR2 is FNYEAQ. The length of the CDR3 is 14 residues. The CDR3 DNA sequence: TGTGCCAGCAGCCCTGTCGCGGGAGTAAATGAGCAGTTCTTC. Translating it yields CASSPVAGVNEQFF.

The J gene is TRBJ1-2, the V gene TRBV29-1; unclear D gene. The germline V gene encodes CDR1 SQVTM and CDR2 ANQGSEA. The CDR3 consists of 11 residues. V lost 4 bases and J 4 bases, leaving 7 bases between the germline ends. The CDR3 spells CSVGGAYGYTF. As DNA, the CDR3 is TGCAGCGTTGGAGGTGCCTATGGCTACACCTTC.

The chain combines TRBV28 with TRBJ1-3, with D possibly TRBD1 on 5 matching bases. Germline V CDR1 and CDR2: MDHEN, SYDVKM. Trimming took 3 bases from V and 6 from J, leaving 15 bases between them. This CDR3 comprises 15 residues. CDR3 coding DNA: TGTGCCAGCAGTTTGGGGGAGGGCCCAATAAACACCATATATTTT. Amino acids: CASSLGEGPINTIYF. Full variable domain (outside the CDR3, taken from reference TRBV28 and TRBJ1-3): DVKVTQSSRYLVKRTGEKVFLECVQDMDHENMFWYRQDPGLGLRLIYFSYDVKMKEKGDIPEGYSVSREKKERFSLILESASTNQTSMYLCASSLGEGPINTIYFGEGSWLTVV.

The V and J genes are TRBV11-1 and TRBJ1-2; tentative D call: TRBD1 (6 bases). CDR1 is SGHAT, CDR2 FQDESV, per germline (reference sequence). V gave up 5 bases and J gave up 4 bases, with 17 bases separating them. The CDR3 totals 15 residues. The CDR3 here is CASSRSGAGSYGYTF. CDR3 nucleotides: TGTGCCAGCAGCCGCTCGGGGGCTGGGAGCTATGGCTACACCTTC.

The chain combines TRBV5-4 with TRBJ1-1; no firm D call. The CDR3 runs to 16 residues. The V end lost 3 bases, the J end lost 2 bases, and 17 bases lay between the germline ends. Germline V CDR1 and CDR2: SGHNT, YYREEE (reference sequence). CDR3 sequence: CASSSDWASINTEAFF. The CDR3 DNA reads as TGTGCCAGCAGCTCCGATTGGGCCTCGATTAACACTGAAGCTTTCTTT.

J is TRBJ2-5 and V is TRBV10-3; 8 positions match TRBD1. Germline V gives CDR1 ENHRY, CDR2 SYGVKD. This CDR3 region has 15 residues. The V gene end was trimmed by 2 bases and the J gene end by 4 bases; junction bases not matched to a gene: 6. The CDR3 loop is CAISERQGAGETQYF. CDR3 DNA sequence: TGTGCCATCAGTGAGAGGCAGGGGGCAGGAGAGACCCAGTACTTC.

CDR3 DNA: TGTGCCAGTAGTAGCCGGGACGCCACCTACGAGCAGTACTTC. Amino acids: CASSSRDATYEQYF. The V and J genes are TRBV19 and TRBJ2-7, with D perhaps matching TRBD1 or TRBD2 (5 bases each). Per the germline V gene, CDR1 is LNHDA and CDR2 is SQIVND (reference sequence). Trimming removed 4 bases at V and 2 bases at J, with 12 bases between. The CDR3 is 14 amino acids.

V is TRBV7-6 and J is TRBJ2-1; TRBD2 aligns across 10 bases. The CDR3 totals 15 residues. V lost 5 bases to trimming and J lost 7 bases; unmatched junction nucleotides: 8. Germline V gene sequence: CDR1 SGHVS, CDR2 FNYEAQ. The CDR3 loop is CASSQMASGRNEQFF. The CDR3 region has the DNA TGTGCCAGCAGCCAAATGGCTAGCGGGAGAAATGAGCAGTTCTTC.